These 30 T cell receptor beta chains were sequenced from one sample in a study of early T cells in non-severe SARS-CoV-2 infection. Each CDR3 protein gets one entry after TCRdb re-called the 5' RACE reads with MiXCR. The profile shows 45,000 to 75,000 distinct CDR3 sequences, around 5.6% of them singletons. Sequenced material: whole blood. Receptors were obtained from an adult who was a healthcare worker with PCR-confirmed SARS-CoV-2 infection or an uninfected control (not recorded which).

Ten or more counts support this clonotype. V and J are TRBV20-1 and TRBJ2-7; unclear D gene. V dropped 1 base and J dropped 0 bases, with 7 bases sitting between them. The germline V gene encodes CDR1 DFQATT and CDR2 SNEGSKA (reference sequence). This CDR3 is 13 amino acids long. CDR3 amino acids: CSARVPDSYEQYF. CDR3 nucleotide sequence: TGCAGTGCTAGAGTGCCCGACTCCTACGAGCAGTACTTC.

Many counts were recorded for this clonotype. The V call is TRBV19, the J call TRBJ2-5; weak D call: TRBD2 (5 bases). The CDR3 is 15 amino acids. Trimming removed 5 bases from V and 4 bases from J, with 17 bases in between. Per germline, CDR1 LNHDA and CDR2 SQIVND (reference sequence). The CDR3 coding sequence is TGTGCCAGTAGTGCGGGCCCGGGGAGCCGAGAGACCCAGTACTTC. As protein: CASSAGPGSRETQYF.

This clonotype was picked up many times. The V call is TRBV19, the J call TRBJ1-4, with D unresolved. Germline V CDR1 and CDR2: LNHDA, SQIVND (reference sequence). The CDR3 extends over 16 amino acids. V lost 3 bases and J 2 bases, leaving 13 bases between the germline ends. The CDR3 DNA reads TGTGCCAGTAGTATGCGCGGGGAACTGACTAATGAAAAACTGTTTTTT. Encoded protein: CASSMRGELTNEKLFF.

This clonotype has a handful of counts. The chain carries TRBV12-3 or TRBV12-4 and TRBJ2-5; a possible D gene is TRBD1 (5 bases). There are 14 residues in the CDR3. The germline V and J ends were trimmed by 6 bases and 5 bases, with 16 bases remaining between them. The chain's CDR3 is CASRIATVGETQYF. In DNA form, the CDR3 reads TGTGCCAGCAGGATTGCGACAGTGGGGGAGACCCAGTACTTC.

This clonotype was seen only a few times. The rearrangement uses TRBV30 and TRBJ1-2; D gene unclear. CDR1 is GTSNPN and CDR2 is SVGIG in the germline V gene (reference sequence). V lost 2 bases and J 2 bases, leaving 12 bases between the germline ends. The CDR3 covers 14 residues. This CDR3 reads CAWSPGARNYGYTF. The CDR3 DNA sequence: TGTGCCTGGAGTCCCGGCGCGAGGAACTATGGCTACACCTTC.

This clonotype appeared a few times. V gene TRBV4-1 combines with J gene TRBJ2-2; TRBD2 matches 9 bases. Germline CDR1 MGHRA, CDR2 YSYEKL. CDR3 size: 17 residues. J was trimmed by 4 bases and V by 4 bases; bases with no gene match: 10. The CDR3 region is CASSPSRGAGGTGELFF. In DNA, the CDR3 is TGCGCCAGCAGCCCTAGTCGGGGAGCGGGGGGCACCGGGGAGCTGTTTTTT.

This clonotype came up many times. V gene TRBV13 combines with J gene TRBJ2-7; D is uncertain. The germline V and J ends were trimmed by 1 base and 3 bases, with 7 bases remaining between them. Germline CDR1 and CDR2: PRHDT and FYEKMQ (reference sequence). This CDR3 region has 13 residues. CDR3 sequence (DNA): TGTGCCAGCAGCTTAGAAACCAGCTACGAGCAGTACTTC. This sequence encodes CASSLETSYEQYF.

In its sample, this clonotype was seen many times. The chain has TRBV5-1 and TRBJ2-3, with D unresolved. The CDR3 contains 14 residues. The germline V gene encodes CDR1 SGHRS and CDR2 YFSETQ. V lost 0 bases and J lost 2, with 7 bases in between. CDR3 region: CASSLGRTTDTQYF. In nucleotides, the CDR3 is TGCGCCAGCAGCTTGGGGCGGACCACAGATACGCAGTATTTT.

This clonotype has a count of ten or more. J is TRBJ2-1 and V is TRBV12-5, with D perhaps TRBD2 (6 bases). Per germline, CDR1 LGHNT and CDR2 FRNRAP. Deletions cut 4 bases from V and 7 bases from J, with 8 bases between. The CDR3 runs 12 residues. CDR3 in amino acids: CASGSAGNEQFF. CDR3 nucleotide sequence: TGTGCTAGTGGTTCCGCGGGGAATGAGCAGTTCTTC.

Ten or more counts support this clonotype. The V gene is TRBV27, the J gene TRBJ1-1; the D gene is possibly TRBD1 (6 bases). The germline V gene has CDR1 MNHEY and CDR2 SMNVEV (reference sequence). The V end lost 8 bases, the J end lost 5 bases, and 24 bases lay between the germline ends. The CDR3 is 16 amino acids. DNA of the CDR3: TGTGCCAGCGGTAGGGGGATCGGACGTGGAGGGACTGAAGCTTTCTTT. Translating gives CASGRGIGRGGTEAFF.

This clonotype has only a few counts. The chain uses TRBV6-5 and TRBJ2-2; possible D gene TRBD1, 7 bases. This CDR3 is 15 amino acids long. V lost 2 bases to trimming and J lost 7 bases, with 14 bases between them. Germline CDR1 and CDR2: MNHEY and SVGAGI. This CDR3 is CASSYRQGGGGELFF. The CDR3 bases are TGTGCCAGCAGTTACCGACAGGGAGGCGGCGGGGAGCTGTTTTTT.

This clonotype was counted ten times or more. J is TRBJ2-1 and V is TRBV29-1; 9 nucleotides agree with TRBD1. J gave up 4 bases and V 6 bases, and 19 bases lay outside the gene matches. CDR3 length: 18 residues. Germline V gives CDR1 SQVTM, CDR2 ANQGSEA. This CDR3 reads CSVGAGTGMTWLYNEQFF. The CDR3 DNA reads TGCAGCGTGGGGGCCGGGACAGGGATGACGTGGCTATACAATGAGCAGTTCTTC.

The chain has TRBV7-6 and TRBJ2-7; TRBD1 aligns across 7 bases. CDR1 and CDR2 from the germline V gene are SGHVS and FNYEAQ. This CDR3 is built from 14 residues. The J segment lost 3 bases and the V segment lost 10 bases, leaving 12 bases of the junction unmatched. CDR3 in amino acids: CATLRTGLLYEQYF. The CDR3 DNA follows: TGTGCCACTTTAAGGACAGGCCTTCTCTACGAGCAGTACTTC.

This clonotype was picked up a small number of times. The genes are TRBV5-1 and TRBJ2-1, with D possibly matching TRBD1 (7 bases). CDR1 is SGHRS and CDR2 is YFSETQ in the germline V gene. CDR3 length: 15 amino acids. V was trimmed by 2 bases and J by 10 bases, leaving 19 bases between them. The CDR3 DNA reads TGCGCCAGCAGCTTTACAGGGGACTCTCACCGGGAGCAGTTCTTC. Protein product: CASSFTGDSHREQFF.

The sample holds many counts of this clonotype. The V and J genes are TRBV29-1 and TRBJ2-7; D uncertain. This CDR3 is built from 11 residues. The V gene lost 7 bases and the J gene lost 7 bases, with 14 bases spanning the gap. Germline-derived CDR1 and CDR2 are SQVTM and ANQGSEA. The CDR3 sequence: CSGTLNGEQYF. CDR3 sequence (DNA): TGCAGCGGCACTTTGAATGGGGAGCAGTACTTC.

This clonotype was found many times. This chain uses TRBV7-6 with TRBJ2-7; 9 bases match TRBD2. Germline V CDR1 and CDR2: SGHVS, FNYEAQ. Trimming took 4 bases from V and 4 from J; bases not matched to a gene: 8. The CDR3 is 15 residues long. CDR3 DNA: TGTGCCAGCAGCTCTGAGGGGACTAGCCTGTACGAGCAGTACTTC. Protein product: CASSSEGTSLYEQYF.

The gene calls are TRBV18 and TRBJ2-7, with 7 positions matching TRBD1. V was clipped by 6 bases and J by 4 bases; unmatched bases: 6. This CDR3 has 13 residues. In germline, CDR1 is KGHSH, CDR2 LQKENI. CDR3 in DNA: TGTGCCAGCTCGTCAAAACAGGGGTACGAGCAGTACTTC. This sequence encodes CASSSKQGYEQYF.

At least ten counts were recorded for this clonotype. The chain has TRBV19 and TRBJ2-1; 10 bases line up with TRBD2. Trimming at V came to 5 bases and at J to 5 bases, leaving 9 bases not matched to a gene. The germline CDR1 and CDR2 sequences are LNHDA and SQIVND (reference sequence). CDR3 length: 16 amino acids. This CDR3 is CASSSQGLAANNEQFF. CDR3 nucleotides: TGTGCCAGTAGTTCCCAAGGACTAGCGGCCAACAATGAGCAGTTCTTC.

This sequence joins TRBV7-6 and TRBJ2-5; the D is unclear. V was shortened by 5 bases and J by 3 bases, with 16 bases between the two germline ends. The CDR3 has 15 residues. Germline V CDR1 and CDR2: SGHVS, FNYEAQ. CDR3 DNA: TGTGCCAGCAGCCGCCAAGGTACTCTGGAAGAGACCCAGTACTTC. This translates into CASSRQGTLEETQYF.

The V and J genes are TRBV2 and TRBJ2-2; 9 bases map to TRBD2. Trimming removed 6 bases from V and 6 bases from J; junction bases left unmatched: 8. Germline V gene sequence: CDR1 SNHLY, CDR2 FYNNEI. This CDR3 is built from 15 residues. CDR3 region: CASRGNSGSAGELFF. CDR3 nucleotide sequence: TGTGCCAGCAGGGGGAATAGCGGGAGCGCCGGGGAGCTGTTTTTT.

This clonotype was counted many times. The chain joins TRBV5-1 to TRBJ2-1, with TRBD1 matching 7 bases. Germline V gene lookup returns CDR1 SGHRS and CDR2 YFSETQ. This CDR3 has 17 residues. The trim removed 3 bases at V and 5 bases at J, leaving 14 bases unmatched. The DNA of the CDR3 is TGCGCCAGCAGCTCTCTCAGGGTAGGGGGCCTGGACAATGAGCAGTTCTTC. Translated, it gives CASSSLRVGGLDNEQFF. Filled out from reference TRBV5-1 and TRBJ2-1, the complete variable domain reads KAGVTQTPRYLIKTRGQQVTLSCSPISGHRSVSWYQQTPGQGLQFLFEYFSETQRNKGNFPGRFSGRQFSNSRSEMNVSTLELGDSALYLCASSSLRVGGLDNEQFFGPGTRLTVL.

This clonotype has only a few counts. CDR3 in amino acids: CASSYMGQGIKTQYF. The CDR3 DNA reads TGTGCCAGCAGCTACATGGGACAGGGAATTAAGACCCAGTACTTC. V is TRBV6-5 and J is TRBJ2-5; 9 bases align to TRBD1. Germline trimming cut 6 bases from V and 6 bases from J; bases unmatched to any gene: 11. Germline V gene lookup returns CDR1 MNHEY and CDR2 SVGAGI. The CDR3 sequence is 15 residues long.

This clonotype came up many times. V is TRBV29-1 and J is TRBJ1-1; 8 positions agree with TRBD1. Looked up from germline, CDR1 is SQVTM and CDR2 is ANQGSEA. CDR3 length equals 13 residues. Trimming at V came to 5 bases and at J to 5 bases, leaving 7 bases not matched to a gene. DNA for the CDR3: TGCAGCGTTCGGACAGGGCGGGAGACTGAAGCTTTCTTT. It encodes CSVRTGRETEAFF. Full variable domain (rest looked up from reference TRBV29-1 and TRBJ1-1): SAVISQKPSRDICQRGTSLTIQCQVDSQVTMMFWYRQQPGQSLTLIATANQGSEATYESGFVIDKFPISRPNLTFSTLTVSNMSPEDSSIYLCSVRTGRETEAFFGQGTRLTVV.

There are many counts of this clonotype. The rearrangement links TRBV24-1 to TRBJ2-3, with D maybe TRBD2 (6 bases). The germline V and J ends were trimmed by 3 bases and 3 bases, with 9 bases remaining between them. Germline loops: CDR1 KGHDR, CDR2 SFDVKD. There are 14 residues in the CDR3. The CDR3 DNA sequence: TGTGCCACCAGTGATACCGGGGGAACAGATACGCAGTATTTT. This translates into CATSDTGGTDTQYF.

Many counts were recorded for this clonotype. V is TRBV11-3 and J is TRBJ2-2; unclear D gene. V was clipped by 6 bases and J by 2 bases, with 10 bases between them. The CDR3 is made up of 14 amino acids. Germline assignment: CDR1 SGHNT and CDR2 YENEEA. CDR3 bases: TGTGCCAGCAGGGATGGTCCTAACACCGGGGAGCTGTTTTTT. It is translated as CASRDGPNTGELFF.

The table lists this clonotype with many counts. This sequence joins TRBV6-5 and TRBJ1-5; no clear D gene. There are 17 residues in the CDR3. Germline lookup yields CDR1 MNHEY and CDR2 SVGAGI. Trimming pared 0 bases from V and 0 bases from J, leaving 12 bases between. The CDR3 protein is CASSYSFTSHSNQPQHF. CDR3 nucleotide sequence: TGTGCCAGCAGTTACTCCTTTACAAGCCATAGCAATCAGCCCCAGCATTTT.

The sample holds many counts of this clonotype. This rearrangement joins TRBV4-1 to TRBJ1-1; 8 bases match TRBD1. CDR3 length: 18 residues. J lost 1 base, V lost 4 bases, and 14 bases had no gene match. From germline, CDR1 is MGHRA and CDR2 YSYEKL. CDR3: CASSPKGQGAAWNTEAFF. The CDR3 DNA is TGCGCCAGCAGCCCCAAGGGTCAGGGGGCGGCTTGGAACACTGAAGCTTTCTTT.

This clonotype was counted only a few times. DNA of the CDR3: TGTGCCAGCAGTTACCAAAGGGGCCGCCCAATGAACCACTCTGGGGCCAACGTCCTGACTTTC. It specifies CASSYQRGRPMNHSGANVLTF. The rearrangement links TRBV6-7 to TRBJ2-6; D may be TRBD1 (5 bases). TRBV6-7 is an ORF, and what it does is uncertain. The CDR3 runs 21 residues. V lost 2 bases and J 0 bases, leaving 23 bases between the germline ends.

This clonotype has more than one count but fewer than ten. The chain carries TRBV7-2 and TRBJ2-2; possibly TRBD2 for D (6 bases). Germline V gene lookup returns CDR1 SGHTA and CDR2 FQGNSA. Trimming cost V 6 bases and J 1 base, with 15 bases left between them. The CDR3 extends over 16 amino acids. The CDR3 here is CASSLLGRGNTGELFF. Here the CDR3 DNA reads TGTGCCAGCAGTCTCCTGGGGCGGGGGAACACCGGGGAGCTGTTTTTT.

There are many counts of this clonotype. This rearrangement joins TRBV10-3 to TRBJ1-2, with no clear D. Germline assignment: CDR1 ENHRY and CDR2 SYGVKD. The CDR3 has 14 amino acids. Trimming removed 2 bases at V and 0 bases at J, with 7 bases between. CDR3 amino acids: CAISEGGANYGYTF. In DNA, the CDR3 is TGTGCCATCAGTGAGGGCGGAGCTAACTATGGCTACACCTTC.